Presented here are 5 T cell receptor beta chains from one specimen sequenced in a study of T cell responses to AZD1222 COVID-19 vaccine. The table came from immunoSEQ multiplex PCR; TCRdb's copy has only in-frame clones and leaves some out. The data contain 140,000 to 150,000 clones, 91% of them seen just once; the ten biggest clones take up about 4%. The sample here was peripheral blood, taken 28 days after the second AZD1222 dose. Source of these receptors: an adult who received the AZD1222 COVID-19 vaccine.

This chain connects TRBV2 to TRBJ1-2; 8 nucleotides agree with TRBD1. Germline V gives CDR1 SNHLY, CDR2 FYNNEI. CDR3 size: 11 residues. J was trimmed by 6 bases and V by 6 bases; bases with no gene match: 0. The CDR3, as DNA: TGTGCCAGCAGACAGGGGGATGGCTACACCTTC. It translates to CASRQGDGYTF.

V and J are TRBV18 and TRBJ2-1; 7 nucleotides match TRBD2. Germline V gene sequence: CDR1 KGHSH, CDR2 LQKENI. V shed 2 bases, J shed 6 bases, and the junction held 7 bases outside the gene matches. The length of the CDR3 is 15 residues. DNA for the CDR3: TGTGCCAGCTCACCATTAGCGGGCCCTATCAATGAGCAGTTCTTC. It translates to CASSPLAGPINEQFF.

The V call is TRBV6-1, the J call TRBJ2-3; possibly TRBD1 or TRBD2 for D (5 bases each). From germline, CDR1 is MNHNS and CDR2 SASEGT. V was trimmed by 4 bases and J by 1 base, leaving 15 bases between them. The CDR3 is 16 residues long. This chain's CDR3 is CASSGPSGTGTDTQYF. CDR3 coding DNA: TGTGCCAGCAGTGGGCCTTCCGGGACGGGCACAGATACGCAGTATTTT.

The chain joins TRBV19 to TRBJ1-5; 9 bases fit TRBD1. V lost 7 bases to trimming and J lost 5 bases; unmatched junction nucleotides: 3. Per the germline V gene, CDR1 is LNHDA and CDR2 is SQIVND (reference sequence). The CDR3 contains 13 residues. CDR3 sequence: CASNRQGDQPQHF. In DNA, the CDR3 is TGTGCCAGTAATCGACAGGGGGATCAGCCCCAGCATTTT.

The CDR3, as DNA: TGCGCCAGCAGCCAATCTCATGGGGGAACCTACGAGCAGTACTTC. This translates into CASSQSHGGTYEQYF. V and J are TRBV4-1 and TRBJ2-7, with D perhaps matching TRBD1 or TRBD2 (5 bases each). In germline, CDR1 is MGHRA, CDR2 YSYEKL. V was clipped by 2 bases and J by 2 bases, with 13 bases between them. This CDR3 region has 15 residues.